A single sample gave rise to the 14 T cell receptor beta chains below, sequenced in a study of Ad26.COV2.S vaccination and SARS-CoV-2 variants (dated by TCRdb to the early 2020s). The label giving this sample's time point can be read as: individuals recovered from natural SARS-CoV-2 infection. The receptor library was made with the immunoSEQ multiplex PCR assay. Not all clones reach the TCRdb copy of this immuneACCESS table, which keeps in-frame sequences only. Checked studies attribute under half of the gap to unresolved V genes and leave the rest unexplained. The sample table shows roughly 180,000 clones, and roughly 89% are seen once. Of the sample, 5% to 6.5% is held by the ten largest clones. The sequencing used peripheral blood, collected after recovery from COVID-19. These receptors came from a human donor who had recovered from COVID-19.

The V call is TRBV3-1 (or the pseudogene TRBV3-2), the J call TRBJ1-3, with TRBD1 as a possible D gene (5 bases). CDR3 length: 18 amino acids. Trimming took off 2 bases at V and 0 bases at J, with 17 bases between the two ends. Germline V CDR1 and CDR2: LGHDT, YNNKEL (reference sequence). The CDR3 is CASSQWPGRGSSGNTIYF. Written as DNA, the CDR3 is TGTGCCAGCAGCCAATGGCCAGGGCGAGGGAGCTCTGGAAACACCATATATTTT.

This clone was counted only a few times. This chain links TRBV5-1 with TRBJ1-5, with D maybe TRBD1 (5 bases). From germline, CDR1 is SGHRS and CDR2 YFSETQ. V lost 2 bases to trimming and J lost 5 bases, with 8 bases between them. The CDR3 runs 13 residues. This CDR3 is CASSLEGHQPQHF. The CDR3 nucleotides read TGCGCCAGCAGCTTAGAGGGACATCAGCCCCAGCATTTT.

The chain joins TRBV4-1 to TRBJ1-5, with D uncertain. The germline V gene encodes CDR1 MGHRA and CDR2 YSYEKL. V gave up 0 bases and J gave up 1 base, with 13 bases separating them. This CDR3 contains 17 residues. As DNA, the CDR3 is TGCGCCAGCAGCCAAGATCAGACGGGCTGGAGCAATCAGCCCCAGCATTTT. Its translation is CASSQDQTGWSNQPQHF.

The chain employs TRBV30 and TRBJ2-5, with D perhaps matching TRBD1 or TRBD2 (5 bases each). The CDR3 has 12 residues. Germline V gene data show CDR1 as GTSNPN and CDR2 as SVGIG (reference sequence). Trimming cost V 4 bases and J 4 bases, with 10 bases left between them. The CDR3 nucleotides read TGTGCCTGGAAAAGGGACCTAGAGACCCAGTACTTC. It is translated as CAWKRDLETQYF.

This sequence joins TRBV4-1 and TRBJ2-7; D not certain. The germline CDR1 and CDR2 sequences are MGHRA and YSYEKL. The CDR3 loop spans 14 amino acids. Trimming shortened V by 4 bases and J by 0 bases, and 10 bases separated the two germline ends. CDR3: CASSPTFGSYEQYF. CDR3 bases: TGCGCCAGCAGCCCTACATTTGGCTCCTACGAGCAGTACTTC.

This rearrangement joins TRBV7-3 to TRBJ2-1; 9 bases are shared with TRBD1. This CDR3 is 16 amino acids long. V was clipped by 6 bases and J by 10 bases; unmatched bases: 16. Per the germline V gene, CDR1 is SGHTA and CDR2 is FQGTGA. The CDR3, as DNA: TGTGCCAGCAGGGCACCGGGGACAGGGACTAATGAAGAGCAGTTCTTC. Translated, it gives CASRAPGTGTNEEQFF.

The chain recombines TRBV7-6 with TRBJ1-2; no definite D call. CDR1 is SGHVS, CDR2 FNYEAQ, per germline. Trimming removed 1 base from V and 8 bases from J, with 11 bases in between. The CDR3 consists of 13 residues. CDR3 sequence (DNA): TGTGCCAGCAGCTTAGTGGTAACGGGAGGCTACACCTTC. Protein product: CASSLVVTGGYTF.

The J gene is TRBJ1-1, the V gene TRBV3-1 (or the pseudogene TRBV3-2), with unresolved D. Trimming shortened V by 0 bases and J by 1 base, and 9 bases separated the two germline ends. CDR1 LGHDT and CDR2 YNNKEL come from the germline V gene (reference sequence). This CDR3 has 15 amino acids. CDR3 DNA: TGTGCCAGCAGCCAAGATTTGATAGCGAACACTGAAGCTTTCTTT. It is translated as CASSQDLIANTEAFF.

This chain uses TRBV5-5 with TRBJ1-3; TRBD1 aligns across 7 bases. V gave up 4 bases and J gave up 3 bases; unmatched junction bases: 10. Germline-derived CDR1 and CDR2 are SGHKS and YYEKEE (reference sequence). The CDR3 runs 16 residues. The DNA of the CDR3 is TGTGCCAGCAGCCTGGGACAGACCGGGTTTGGAAACACCATATATTTT. It encodes CASSLGQTGFGNTIYF.

CDR3 sequence reads: CASSQQGTDTQYF. CDR3 coding DNA: TGCGCCAGCAGCCAACAGGGCACAGATACGCAGTATTTT. The chain joins TRBV4-1 to TRBJ2-3; D call uncertain. The V end was cut by 2 bases, the J end by 1 base, with 4 bases between. The CDR3 is made up of 13 amino acids. CDR1 MGHRA and CDR2 YSYEKL come from the germline V gene.

The genes are TRBV5-6 and TRBJ2-5, with TRBD2 identical over 9 bases. Germline loops: CDR1 SGHDT, CDR2 YYEEEE. V shed 0 bases and J 4 bases; nucleotides not matched to a gene: 7. The CDR3 extends over 16 amino acids. CDR3: CASSLVGGRAGETQYF. The CDR3 DNA follows: TGTGCCAGCAGCTTGGTGGGCGGGAGGGCCGGAGAGACCCAGTACTTC.

The J gene is TRBJ1-5, the V gene TRBV9, with D possibly matching TRBD1 (5 bases). The germline V and J ends were trimmed by 0 bases and 4 bases, with 11 bases remaining between them. CDR3 size: 15 residues. Per the germline V gene, CDR1 is SGDLS and CDR2 is YYNGEE. The CDR3 reads CASSVEGARNQPQHF. The CDR3 DNA follows: TGTGCCAGCAGCGTAGAAGGGGCCCGTAATCAGCCCCAGCATTTT.

This clone was detected once. The V gene is TRBV3-1 (or the pseudogene TRBV3-2), the J gene TRBJ2-5, with D unclear. Germline lookup yields CDR1 LGHDT and CDR2 YNNKEL (reference sequence). The germline V and J ends were trimmed by 0 bases and 3 bases, with 11 bases remaining between them. The CDR3 spans 15 residues. CDR3 in DNA: TGTGCCAGCAGCCAAGAGTCATCGATTGAAGAGACCCAGTACTTC. The encoded protein is CASSQESSIEETQYF.

This chain joins TRBV9 and TRBJ1-6, with 7 positions matching TRBD1. CDR1 is SGDLS and CDR2 is YYNGEE in the germline V gene. The CDR3 consists of 16 residues. V lost 0 bases to trimming and J lost 7 bases; unmatched junction nucleotides: 7. The DNA for the CDR3 is TGTGCCAGCAGCGTAGGGGGCAGGGGGGAGAATTCACCCCTCCACTTT. Protein: CASSVGGRGENSPLHF.